Listed here are 17 T cell receptor beta chains from one sample, sequenced in a study of cytomegalovirus exposure and HLA in healthy donors. The PCR was carried out with 60 Vbeta primers and 13 Jbeta primers. Assay used: immunoSEQ multiplex PCR; TCRdb lists only in-frame clones, some missing. The sample holds 150,000 to 180,000 clones, 79% seen once. The sequenced sample was PBMCs. The receptor set was obtained from a man under 40 in good health and CMV-seropositive.

The chain links TRBV9 to TRBJ2-1, with 9 bases that match TRBD2. V was pared by 0 bases and J by 3 bases, with 1 base of the junction left unmatched. The germline V gene encodes CDR1 SGDLS and CDR2 YYNGEE. The CDR3 extends over 15 amino acids. The CDR3 DNA reads TGTGCCAGCAGCGTAGTTAGCGGGAGCTACAATGAGCAGTTCTTC. It is translated as CASSVVSGSYNEQFF.

The sample holds one count of this clone. The chain joins TRBV4-3 to TRBJ2-2; TRBD1 matches 7 bases. From germline, CDR1 is LGHNA and CDR2 YSLEER. This CDR3 contains 16 residues. Germline trimming cut 1 base from V and 0 bases from J; bases unmatched to any gene: 2. The CDR3 reads CASSQATGPNTGELFF. Here the CDR3 DNA reads TGCGCCAGCAGCCAAGCGACAGGGCCGAACACCGGGGAGCTGTTTTTT.

V and J are TRBV29-1 and TRBJ1-2; a possible D gene is TRBD1 (5 bases). The V and J ends lost 4 bases and 7 bases respectively, with 16 bases between them. The germline CDR1 and CDR2 sequences are SQVTM and ANQGSEA. CDR3 length: 13 residues. The chain's CDR3 is CSVGVGGDRGYTF. The CDR3 nucleotides read TGCAGCGTTGGAGTGGGGGGGGATCGTGGCTACACCTTC.

This chain links TRBV28 with TRBJ1-1, with D perhaps matching TRBD1 (5 bases). The CDR3 runs to 17 residues. Between the trimmed V and J ends, which lost 3 bases and 1 base, there was a span of 18 bases. CDR1 is MDHEN and CDR2 is SYDVKM in the germline V gene. The CDR3 DNA reads as TGTGCCAGCAGTTTTCTCTCTAGGGGATTGAAGAACACTGAAGCTTTCTTT. Amino acid sequence: CASSFLSRGLKNTEAFF.

J is TRBJ1-2 and V is TRBV6-1; TRBD1 aligns across 9 bases. V lost 6 bases to trimming and J lost 6 bases; unmatched junction nucleotides: 5. The CDR3 is 13 residues long. Per the germline V gene, CDR1 is MNHNS and CDR2 is SASEGT. CDR3 amino acids: CASSRGTGNGYTF. DNA for the CDR3: TGTGCCAGCAGCCGCGGGACAGGGAATGGCTACACCTTC.

The sample holds a few counts of this clone. The genes are TRBV7-3 and TRBJ1-4; TRBD1 matches at 9 bases. In germline, CDR1 is SGHTA, CDR2 FQGTGA. V shed 7 bases and J 7 bases; nucleotides not matched to a gene: 13. The length of the CDR3 is 16 residues. Written as DNA, the CDR3 is TGTGCCAGCACCGCGGGACAGGGTAAAGGTAGTGAAAAACTGTTTTTT. It codes for CASTAGQGKGSEKLFF.

The chain joins TRBV2 to TRBJ2-3; D unresolved. Germline V CDR1 and CDR2: SNHLY, FYNNEI. The V end was cut by 11 bases, the J end by 3 bases, with 9 bases between. CDR3 length: 11 amino acids. CDR3 sequence reads: CASVETDTQYF. The CDR3 DNA follows: TGTGCCTCCGTCGAGACAGATACGCAGTATTTT.

This clone was detected a few times. The chain combines TRBV19 with TRBJ2-7; TRBD2 aligns across 9 bases. V shed 0 bases, J shed 6 bases, and the junction held 6 bases outside the gene matches. This CDR3 is 15 amino acids long. The germline V gene encodes CDR1 LNHDA and CDR2 SQIVND (reference sequence). Here the CDR3 DNA reads TGTGCCAGTAGTATAGAGGGTCTAGCGGGAAGCGAGCAGTACTTC. Translating gives CASSIEGLAGSEQYF.

By share of the sample, this clone is medium-sized (0.01 to 0.1%). Distinct nucleotide sequences in the sample also encode this CDR3. The DNA for the CDR3 is TGCGCCAGCAGCTTTGGTGACAGGGGTGGCAATGAGCAGTTCTTC. Protein product: CASSFGDRGGNEQFF. V is TRBV5-1 and J is TRBJ2-1; 8 bases are shared with TRBD1. The CDR3 extends over 15 amino acids. The J segment lost 6 bases and the V segment lost 2 bases, leaving 7 bases of the junction unmatched. Germline V lookup: CDR1 SGHRS, CDR2 YFSETQ.

This clone has a single count. The chain is built from TRBV27 and TRBJ1-2; 8 positions agree with TRBD1. The CDR3 is 13 amino acids. Germline CDR1 MNHEY, CDR2 SMNVEV (reference sequence). J gave up 7 bases and V 3 bases, and 4 bases lay outside the gene matches. The CDR3 loop is CASSFGDRGGYTF. The CDR3 DNA follows: TGTGCCAGCAGTTTTGGAGACAGGGGTGGCTACACCTTC.

The chain links TRBV5-5 to TRBJ2-5; D might be TRBD2 (6 bases). From germline, CDR1 is SGHKS and CDR2 YYEKEE (reference sequence). Trimming removed 4 bases at V and 4 bases at J, with 17 bases between. This CDR3 region has 15 residues. The CDR3, as DNA: TGTGCCAGCAGCAACGGGACTTTGCGGCGAGAGACCCAGTACTTC. Protein: CASSNGTLRRETQYF. Filled out from reference TRBV5-5 and TRBJ2-5, the complete variable domain reads DAGVTQSPTHLIKTRGQQVTLRCSPISGHKSVSWYQQVLGQGPQFIFQYYEKEERGRGNFPDRFSARQFPNYSSELNVNALLLGDSALYLCASSNGTLRRETQYFGPGTRLLVL.

This sequence joins TRBV9 and TRBJ2-5; possible D gene TRBD2, 7 bases. V lost 0 bases and J 4 bases, leaving 16 bases between the germline ends. In germline, CDR1 is SGDLS, CDR2 YYNGEE. The CDR3 consists of 16 residues. Here the CDR3 reads CASSVALGGGGETQYF. Written as DNA, the CDR3 is TGTGCCAGCAGCGTAGCTCTCGGCGGGGGCGGAGAGACCCAGTACTTC.

The rearrangement links TRBV27 to TRBJ2-2, with TRBD2 identical over 11 bases. Germline lookup yields CDR1 MNHEY and CDR2 SMNVEV (reference sequence). The trim removed 4 bases at V and 4 bases at J, leaving 5 bases unmatched. The CDR3 length is 16 residues. CDR3 region: CASSSGTSGGTGELFF. CDR3 DNA: TGTGCCAGCAGTTCCGGGACTAGCGGCGGCACCGGGGAGCTGTTTTTT.

This clone was detected a few times. This rearrangement joins TRBV5-6 to TRBJ1-1, with 8 bases matching TRBD1. This CDR3 spans 14 amino acids. After removal of 3 bases from V and 10 bases from J, the junction contained 11 bases not matched to a gene. Germline CDR1 and CDR2: SGHDT and YYEEEE. The CDR3 DNA follows: TGTGCCAGCAGCTCGAGACGGACAGGGCTTAGAGCTTTCTTT. Its translation: CASSSRRTGLRAFF.

For the CDR3, the DNA is TGTGCCTGGAGTGTACAAAGGGGACTTCGAGAAAAACTGTTTTTT. Translating gives CAWSVQRGLREKLFF. This chain joins TRBV30 and TRBJ1-4, with a tentative D call TRBD1 (5 bases). The V end was cut by 0 bases, the J end by 8 bases, with 16 bases between. Germline loops: CDR1 GTSNPN, CDR2 SVGIG (reference sequence). The CDR3 length is 15 residues.

CDR3 nucleotides: TGTGCCAGCAGCGTAGAAGGCCAGCGTGGAAACACCATATATTTT. Protein sequence: CASSVEGQRGNTIYF. The chain combines TRBV9 with TRBJ1-3; D is uncertain. This CDR3 region has 15 residues. In germline, CDR1 is SGDLS, CDR2 YYNGEE. Trimming took off 0 bases at V and 3 bases at J, with 10 bases between the two ends.

This chain uses TRBV29-1 with TRBJ1-2; no reliable D call. V dropped 7 bases and J dropped 2 bases, with 14 bases sitting between them. From germline, CDR1 is SQVTM and CDR2 ANQGSEA. The CDR3 is made up of 13 amino acids. As DNA, the CDR3 is TGCAGCGCTCAAGGCAGACTAAACTATGGCTACACCTTC. It codes for CSAQGRLNYGYTF.